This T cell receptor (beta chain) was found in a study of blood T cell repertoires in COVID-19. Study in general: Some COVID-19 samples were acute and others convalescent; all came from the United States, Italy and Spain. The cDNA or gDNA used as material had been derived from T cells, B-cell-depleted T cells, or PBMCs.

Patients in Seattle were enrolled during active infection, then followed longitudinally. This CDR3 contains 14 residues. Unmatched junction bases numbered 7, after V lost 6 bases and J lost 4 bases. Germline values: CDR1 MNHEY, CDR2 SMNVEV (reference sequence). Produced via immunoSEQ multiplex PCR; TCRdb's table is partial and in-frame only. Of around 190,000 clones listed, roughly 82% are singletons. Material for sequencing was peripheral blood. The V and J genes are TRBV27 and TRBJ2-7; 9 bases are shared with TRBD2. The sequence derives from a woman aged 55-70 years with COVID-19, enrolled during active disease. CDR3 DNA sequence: TGTGCCAGCAGCGCCCAGGCGGGAGGGTACGAGCAGTACTTC. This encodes CASSAQAGGYEQYF.